Listed below are T cell receptor beta chains from one sample, sequenced in a study of T cell repertoires in aging, cancer and after chemotherapy. TCRdb fed the multiplex PCR reads into MiXCR, producing one record per CDR3 protein. The data contain several thousand distinct CDR3 sequences, roughly 53% of them singletons. The sequenced material came from blood. These receptors originate from a human donor in good health. Both conserved end residues are part of each CDR3. D genes are given only for firm matches. Clone size, where shown, is once, few, many, or a class for clones that have expanded.

>TRBJ2-7|.|TRBV6-5|TRBD1
CDEPRGDRVYEQYF
TGTGACGAACCCCGCGGGGACAGGGTCTACGAGCAGTACTTC
>TRBJ2-4|.|TRBV6-5|TRBD1
CASSAGTGGVNIQYF
TGTGCCAGCAGCGCCGGGACAGGGGGCGTTAACATTCAGTACTTC
>TRBJ2-7|few|TRBV19|.
CASSKGYTGIRYEQYF
TGTGCCAGTAGTAAGGGGTACACGGGCATAAGGTACGAGCAGTACTTC
>TRBJ2-7|.|TRBV19|TRBD2
CASSILAGGYEQYF
TGTGCCAGTAGTATCCTAGCGGGGGGCTACGAGCAGTACTTC
>TRBJ1-2|.|TRBV27|.
CASSLSWPPGGYGYTF
TGTGCCAGCAGTTTATCATGGCCCCCGGGCGGCTATGGCTACACCTTC
>TRBJ2-5|few|TRBV6-5|TRBD2
CASMTRLARYEKQETQYF
TGTGCCAGCATGACTAGACTAGCGCGTTACGAGAAGCAAGAGACCCAGTACTTC
>TRBJ1-6|few|TRBV12-3/TRBV12-4|.
CASSLGGNSPLHF
TGTGCCAGCAGTTTGGGCGGAAATTCACCCCTCCACTTT
>TRBJ2-7|.|TRBV7-2|TRBD1
CASSQTGDPIYEQYF
TGTGCCAGCAGCCAAACAGGGGACCCTATTTACGAGCAGTACTTC
>TRBJ2-7|few|TRBV12-3/TRBV12-4|TRBD2
CASRKTSGGSYEQYF
TGTGCCAGCAGGAAGACTAGCGGGGGATCCTACGAGCAGTACTTC
>TRBJ1-2|.|TRBV6-2/TRBV6-3|.
CASSYPRTENYGYTF
TGTGCCAGCAGTTACCCGAGGACAGAGAACTATGGCTACACCTTC
>TRBJ1-2|.|TRBV6-5|TRBD1
CASSYGTGGYGYTF
TGTGCCAGCAGTTACGGGACAGGGGGCTATGGCTACACCTTC
>TRBJ1-6|few|TRBV19|.
CASSINRQVHNSPLHF
TGTGCCAGTAGTATCAACCGACAGGTTCATAATTCACCCCTCCACTTT
>TRBJ1-6|.|TRBV19|.
CASSPVQENSPLHF
TGTGCCAGTAGTCCGGTACAGGAAAATTCACCCCTCCACTTT
>TRBJ2-7|.|TRBV6-5|.
CASTETRGYEQYF
TGTGCCAGCACCGAGACCAGGGGTTACGAGCAGTACTTC
>TRBJ1-2|.|TRBV19|TRBD1
CASSPRQGSDGYTF
TGTGCCAGTTCTCCACGACAGGGATCGGATGGCTACACCTTC
>TRBJ2-7|.|TRBV5-4|.
CASSLDYIHEQYF
TGTGCCAGCAGCCTGGACTATATTCACGAGCAGTACTTC
>TRBJ2-7|.|TRBV10-1|TRBD1
CASSWDRSYEQYF
TGCGCCAGCAGTTGGGACAGATCCTACGAGCAGTACTTC
>TRBJ1-3|.|TRBV5-5|.
CASSPPRGSGNTIYF
TGTGCCAGCAGCCCACCCCGGGGCTCTGGAAACACCATATATTTT
>TRBJ2-3|few|TRBV5-6|.
CASSLGQTHTDTQYF
TGTGCCAGCAGCTTAGGACAGACCCACACAGATACGCAGTATTTT
>TRBJ2-6|few|TRBV5-5|.
CASSLGISSGANVLTF
TGTGCCAGCAGCTTAGGGATCTCCTCTGGGGCCAACGTCCTGACTTTC
>TRBJ2-2|few|TRBV19|.
CASKIGGNTGELFF
TGTGCCAGTAAAATAGGGGGTAACACCGGGGAGCTGTTTTTT
>TRBJ2-3|.|TRBV19|TRBD2
CASTRLAGGMADTQYF
TGTGCCAGTACCAGACTAGCGGGGGGTATGGCAGATACGCAGTATTTT
>TRBJ2-1|.|TRBV7-2|.
CASSLFLHNEQFF
TGTGCCAGCAGCTTATTCCTCCACAATGAGCAGTTCTTC
>TRBJ2-7|few|TRBV19|TRBD1
CASSNQRDREPYEQYF
TGTGCCAGTAGTAACCAAAGGGACAGGGAGCCCTACGAGCAGTACTTC
>TRBJ2-7|few|TRBV7-6|TRBD1
CASSYVLRDSSSYEQYF
TGTGCCAGCAGCTACGTGTTAAGGGACAGTAGCTCCTACGAGCAGTACTTC
>TRBJ1-6|.|TRBV19|.
CASSRTGPMGYNSPLHF
TGTGCCAGTAGCCGCACAGGGCCTATGGGCTATAATTCACCCCTCCACTTT
>TRBJ2-3|.|TRBV13|TRBD2
CAISLGPRGDTQYF
TGTGCCATCAGCTTAGGCCCGCGGGGGGATACGCAGTATTTT
>TRBJ1-1|.|TRBV6-6|.
CASSYGKAKAFF
TGTGCCAGCAGTTACGGGAAGGCGAAAGCTTTCTTT
>TRBJ2-5|.|TRBV6-1|.
CASSDRGGQETQYF
TGTGCCAGCAGTGACAGGGGGGGACAAGAGACCCAGTACTTC
>TRBJ2-1|once|TRBV4-2|TRBD2
CASSQSGSSYNEQFF
TGCGCCAGCAGCCAAAGCGGGAGCTCCTACAATGAGCAGTTCTTC
>TRBJ2-7|.|TRBV10-3|TRBD1
CAIRPGQGTYEQYF
TGTGCCATCAGACCGGGACAGGGGACTTACGAGCAGTACTTC
>TRBJ2-7|few|TRBV6-2/TRBV6-3|.
CASSYLRQNPPSYEQYF
TGTGCCAGCAGTTACCTAAGACAGAACCCACCCTCCTACGAGCAGTACTTC
>TRBJ2-1|few|TRBV11-1|.
CASSPNNEQFF
TGTGCCAGCAGCCCAAACAATGAGCAGTTCTTC
>TRBJ2-7|.|TRBV5-4|TRBD1
CASSLASRGPREQYF
TGTGCCAGCAGCTTGGCCAGTAGGGGGCCTCGAGAGCAGTACTTC
>TRBJ1-2|.|TRBV19|.
CASTPPADSYGYTF
TGTGCCAGTACCCCCCCGGCCGACTCCTATGGCTACACCTTC
>TRBJ2-7|.|TRBV6-5|.
CASSYSARASYEQYF
TGTGCCAGCAGTTACTCGGCCAGGGCCTCCTACGAGCAGTACTTC
>TRBJ1-3|.|TRBV18|.
CASSRSGVGSGNTIYF
TGTGCCAGCTCACGTTCCGGGGTGGGATCTGGAAACACCATATATTTT
>TRBJ2-1|.|TRBV6-2/TRBV6-3|.
CASSPGRGRGNEQFF
TGTGCCAGCAGCCCCGGAAGGGGTCGAGGCAATGAGCAGTTCTTC
>TRBJ2-3|.|TRBV19|TRBD2
CASSIDPGGARDTQYF
TGTGCCAGTAGTATAGACCCGGGGGGGGCTAGAGATACGCAGTATTTT
>TRBJ2-3|.|TRBV6-6|.
CASSYTQGGTQYF
TGTGCCAGCAGTTACACCCAGGGGGGTACGCAGTATTTT
>TRBJ2-3|.|TRBV11-1|TRBD2
CASSLVRTSGGAWNTQYF
TGTGCCAGCAGCTTAGTAAGGACTAGCGGGGGGGCCTGGAATACGCAGTATTTT
>TRBJ2-1|.|TRBV19|.
CASSSPIRGLEYNEQFF
TGTGCCAGTAGTAGTCCTATCAGGGGCCTTGAATACAATGAGCAGTTCTTC
>TRBJ2-5|.|TRBV5-4|.
CASSSWGALKETQYF
TGTGCCAGCAGCTCCTGGGGGGCCCTGAAAGAGACCCAGTACTTC
>TRBJ2-2|few|TRBV13|.
CASSLRARGGELFF
TGTGCCAGCAGCTTGCGGGCCAGAGGCGGGGAGCTGTTTTTT
>TRBJ1-4|few|TRBV27|.
CASRLSDGSNEKLFF
TGTGCCAGCCGGTTAAGTGATGGGTCCAATGAAAAACTGTTTTTT
>TRBJ1-1|.|TRBV6-1|TRBD1
CAISGGKWGQGDTEAFF
TGTGCCATCAGCGGGGGGAAGTGGGGACAGGGCGACACTGAAGCTTTCTTT
>TRBJ2-3|.|TRBV30|TRBD2
CAWSVRGGLADTQYF
TGTGCCTGGAGTGTACGGGGGGGGTTAGCGGATACGCAGTATTTT
>TRBJ2-2|few|TRBV29-1|TRBD2
CSVERGGGELFF
TGCAGCGTCGAACGGGGGGGCGGGGAGCTGTTTTTT
>TRBJ2-3|few|TRBV29-1|.
CSVELFVVDTQYF
TGCAGCGTTGAACTCTTTGTGGTGGATACGCAGTATTTT
>TRBJ2-2|.|TRBV19|TRBD1
CASRRRTGGTGELFF
TGTGCCAGTAGGAGGAGGACAGGGGGCACCGGGGAGCTGTTTTTT
>TRBJ2-1|.|TRBV12-3/TRBV12-4|.
CASSPLASEQFF
TGTGCCAGCAGTCCTCTAGCAAGTGAGCAGTTCTTC
>TRBJ2-7|few|TRBV19|.
CASSMDPDYEQYF
TGTGCCAGTAGTATGGACCCCGACTACGAGCAGTACTTC
>TRBJ2-7|.|TRBV27|.
CASRPHILTPYEQYF
TGTGCCAGCCGCCCCCACATCTTGACTCCCTACGAGCAGTACTTC
>TRBJ2-4|.|TRBV29-1|TRBD1
CSARDRVQNIQYF
TGCAGCGCCCGGGACAGGGTCCAAAACATTCAGTACTTC
>TRBJ2-1|.|TRBV19|.
CASSISGSQYNEQFF
TGTGCCAGTAGTATTAGTGGGAGCCAATACAATGAGCAGTTCTTC
>TRBJ1-6|few|TRBV30|.
CAWSGGHNSPLHF
TGTGCCTGGAGTGGGGGGCATAATTCACCCCTCCACTTT
>TRBJ2-3|few|TRBV6-5|.
CASSYSPGGSTDTQYF
TGTGCCAGCAGTTACTCGCCCGGAGGGAGCACAGATACGCAGTATTTT
>TRBJ2-7|.|TRBV5-6|.
CASSLRQVGTYEQYF
TGTGCCAGCAGCCTTCGGCAGGTTGGGACCTACGAGCAGTACTTC